The clone carrying this TCR beta chain was seen only a few times. Its antigen is unknown. This CDR3 contains 15 residues. The ends were cut back, 1 base at V and 9 bases at J, with 16 bases in the middle. Germline V gives CDR1 LNHNV, CDR2 YYDKDF (reference sequence). Template switching, a step in the protocol, added a universal primer site, and cDNA carried unique molecular identifiers. TCRdb re-called the 5' RACE reads with MiXCR, one entry per CDR3 protein. The sample has hundreds of thousands of distinct CDR3 sequences; 7.1% are singletons. The data originate from a study of identical twins. Whole-study results and caveats: The study based its conclusions on cross-sectional statistical analysis and did not follow the same donors. Cord blood beta clonotypes that were abundant carried fewer insertions, and memory repertoires showed no such trend.

These data also featured in a second study, about yellow fever vaccine responses in identical twins.

Sequencing was done on a sample of PBMCs. The source is a woman under 30 in good health. The chain is built from TRBV15 and TRBJ2-1; a weak D match, TRBD2 (6 bases). This CDR3 reads CATSRGGAGPGEQFF. DNA of the CDR3: TGTGCCACCAGCAGAGGCGGGGCAGGGCCTGGTGAGCAGTTCTTC.